These 9 T cell receptor beta chains were all obtained from the same sample, sequenced in a study of T cell changes during pregnancy in multiple sclerosis. Measured with immunoSEQ multiplex PCR; TCRdb has only the in-frame clones, and not every one. The sample has tens of thousands of clones, more than 75% seen once. The sequencing used peripheral blood, collected in the first trimester of pregnancy. The receptors were gathered from a female donor in good health, enrolled as a control in a pregnancy study.

The chain recombines TRBV5-5 with TRBJ2-5, with a weak D call TRBD1 (5 bases). V was pared by 4 bases and J by 5 bases, with 9 bases between. Germline CDR1 SGHKS, CDR2 YYEKEE (reference sequence). CDR3 length equals 12 residues. The CDR3 DNA reads as TGTGCCAGCAGCCCCAGGGTGGAGACCCAGTACTTC. Its translation is CASSPRVETQYF.

The chain uses TRBV28 and TRBJ2-5; 13 bases match TRBD2. The CDR3 is 15 amino acids. V was pared by 6 bases and J by 4 bases, with 5 bases of the junction left unmatched. From germline, CDR1 is MDHEN and CDR2 SYDVKM. The CDR3: CASRTGLAGRETQYF. The CDR3 region has the DNA TGTGCCAGCAGAACGGGACTAGCGGGACGAGAGACCCAGTACTTC.

The chain uses TRBV11-2 and TRBJ2-7, with D unresolved. The germline CDR1 and CDR2 sequences are SGHAT and FQNNGV. The CDR3 covers 16 residues. V was cut by 4 bases and J by 0 bases, with 16 bases left in between. This CDR3 reads CASSSPPPGGSYEQYF. CDR3 bases: TGTGCCAGCAGCTCGCCCCCTCCCGGTGGCTCCTACGAGCAGTACTTC. Full variable domain (outside the CDR3, taken from reference TRBV11-2 and TRBJ2-7): EAGVAQSPRYKIIEKRQSVAFWCNPISGHATLYWYQQILGQGPKLLIQFQNNGVVDDSQLPKDRFSAERLKGVDSTLKIQPAKLEDSAVYLCASSSPPPGGSYEQYFGPGTRLTVT.

This chain's CDR3 is CASSLTRGQGYGYTF. The CDR3 coding sequence is TGTGCCAGCAGCCTAACTAGGGGGCAGGGCTATGGCTACACCTTC. The rearrangement joins TRBV11-2 to TRBJ1-2, with 7 bases identical to TRBD1. The CDR3 is 15 residues long. The trim removed 5 bases at V and 4 bases at J, leaving 10 bases unmatched. Germline V CDR1 and CDR2: SGHAT, FQNNGV.

The J gene is TRBJ2-7, the V gene TRBV9; D is uncertain. The CDR3 has 14 residues. CDR1 and CDR2 (germline): SGDLS, YYNGEE. V was cut by 1 base and J by 7 bases, with 15 bases left in between. In DNA form, the CDR3 reads TGTGCCAGCAGCGTATCTCCGGAATGGCGGGAGCAGTACTTC. Its protein product is CASSVSPEWREQYF.

The genes are TRBV7-7 and TRBJ1-3; no firm D call. The germline V gene encodes CDR1 SSHAT and CDR2 FNYEAQ (reference sequence). Trimming left V 4 bases short and J 9 bases short, with 13 bases between. The CDR3 consists of 13 residues. This CDR3 reads CASSSEPEGTIYF. CDR3 coding DNA: TGTGCCAGCAGCTCCGAACCCGAGGGCACCATATATTTT.

The chain couples TRBV29-1 to TRBJ1-2; 8 bases fit TRBD1. Germline CDR1 SQVTM, CDR2 ANQGSEA. CDR3 length: 14 amino acids. Unmatched junction bases numbered 8, after V lost 0 bases and J lost 8 bases. In DNA form, the CDR3 reads TGCAGCGTTGAAGATCCTGGACAGGGAGGAGGCTACACCTTC. The encoded protein is CSVEDPGQGGGYTF.

This chain uses TRBV6-5 with TRBJ2-2; D may be TRBD1 (5 bases). Between the trimmed V and J ends, which lost 5 bases and 4 bases, there was a span of 11 bases. Germline CDR1 MNHEY, CDR2 SVGAGI. This CDR3 is built from 14 residues. CDR3 sequence (DNA): TGTGCCAGCAGTACAGGTAGCACCACCGGGGAGCTGTTTTTT. Protein product: CASSTGSTTGELFF.

CDR3 coding DNA: TGTGCCAGCAGTATCGTTCAGGGCGGGAGGACTGAAGCTTTCTTT. Translated, it gives CASSIVQGGRTEAFF. The chain has TRBV28 and TRBJ1-1; tentative D call: TRBD1 (5 bases). The V gene lost 5 bases and the J gene lost 5 bases, with 18 bases spanning the gap. The CDR3 sequence is 15 residues long. The germline CDR1 and CDR2 sequences are MDHEN and SYDVKM. Based on the CDR3 plus reference TRBV28 and TRBJ1-1, the full variable domain is DVKVTQSSRYLVKRTGEKVFLECVQDMDHENMFWYRQDPGLGLRLIYFSYDVKMKEKGDIPEGYSVSREKKERFSLILESASTNQTSMYLCASSIVQGGRTEAFFGQGTRLTVV.